These T cell receptor beta chains were read from a single sample in a study of T-cell reconstitution after alpha-beta-depleted transplantation in children. Via MiXCR, TCRdb re-called the PCR reads, giving one row per CDR3 protein. Among around 700,000 distinct CDR3 sequences listed, over 10% were seen once. The sample here was PBMCs, taken before TCRalphabeta/CD19-depleted stem cell transplant. All receptors derive from a girl aged 2-10 years with congenital amegakaryocytic thrombocytopenia, due to receive a stem cell transplant. Both conserved end residues are part of each CDR3. Fields, in order: clone size, D gene, J gene, V gene, CDR3 protein, CDR3 DNA. The D gene is left open where the match is weak. Expanded clones get a size class; other rows say once, few or many, or leave the size out.

clone size: .
D gene: TRBD2
J gene: TRBJ2-3
V gene: TRBV20-1
CDR3 protein: CSARGASSGTGVDTQYF
CDR3 DNA: TGCAGTGCTAGAGGGGCATCGAGCGGGACTGGTGTGGATACGCAGTATTTT

clone size: many
D gene: .
J gene: TRBJ2-3
V gene: TRBV20-1
CDR3 protein: CSASGIIDTQYF
CDR3 DNA: TGCAGTGCTAGCGGTATTATAGATACGCAGTATTTT

clone size: .
D gene: .
J gene: TRBJ2-4
V gene: TRBV7-9
CDR3 protein: CASSYRGTGYIQYF
CDR3 DNA: TGTGCCAGCAGCTATAGGGGAACTGGTTACATTCAGTACTTC

clone size: many
D gene: TRBD2
J gene: TRBJ2-1
V gene: TRBV20-1
CDR3 protein: CSARDPSGIWNEQFF
CDR3 DNA: TGCAGTGCTAGAGATCCTAGCGGGATATGGAATGAGCAGTTCTTC

clone size: many
D gene: TRBD2
J gene: TRBJ2-1
V gene: TRBV20-1
CDR3 protein: CSAKRGTSGNNEQFF
CDR3 DNA: TGCAGTGCGAAAAGAGGGACTAGCGGGAACAATGAGCAGTTCTTC

clone size: few
D gene: .
J gene: TRBJ2-1
V gene: TRBV7-2
CDR3 protein: CASSLNNGQFF
CDR3 DNA: TGTGCCAGCAGCTTAAACAACGGACAGTTCTTC

clone size: many
D gene: TRBD2
J gene: TRBJ2-3
V gene: TRBV7-3
CDR3 protein: CASSSSGGLAATDTQYF
CDR3 DNA: TGTGCCAGCAGCTCGTCGGGTGGACTAGCGGCAACAGATACGCAGTATTTT

clone size: .
D gene: .
J gene: TRBJ2-1
V gene: TRBV15
CDR3 protein: CATSRDRGYEQFF
CDR3 DNA: TGTGCCACCAGCAGAGATAGGGGCTATGAGCAGTTCTTC

clone size: many
D gene: TRBD1
J gene: TRBJ2-3
V gene: TRBV10-3
CDR3 protein: CAIRRTGGTDTQYF
CDR3 DNA: TGTGCCATCAGGAGGACAGGAGGCACAGATACGCAGTATTTT

clone size: .
D gene: .
J gene: TRBJ2-2
V gene: TRBV12-3/TRBV12-4
CDR3 protein: CASRGRTGELFF
CDR3 DNA: TGTGCCAGCAGGGGCCGCACCGGGGAGCTGTTTTTT

clone size: .
D gene: .
J gene: TRBJ2-3
V gene: TRBV7-3
CDR3 protein: CASSPAHTDTQYF
CDR3 DNA: TGTGCCAGCAGCCCGGCCCACACAGATACGCAGTATTTT

clone size: .
D gene: .
J gene: TRBJ1-2
V gene: TRBV2
CDR3 protein: CAGGEGGNRYGYTF
CDR3 DNA: TGTGCCGGAGGGGAGGGGGGAAATAGATATGGCTACACCTTC

clone size: many
D gene: .
J gene: TRBJ1-1
V gene: TRBV12-3/TRBV12-4
CDR3 protein: CASSLAFVGPEAFF
CDR3 DNA: TGTGCCAGCAGTTTAGCATTTGTGGGACCTGAAGCTTTCTTT

clone size: few
D gene: .
J gene: TRBJ2-7
V gene: TRBV5-6
CDR3 protein: CASSFGPIEQYF
CDR3 DNA: TGTGCCAGCAGCTTCGGTCCTATCGAGCAGTACTTC

clone size: many
D gene: .
J gene: TRBJ2-1
V gene: TRBV6-2/TRBV6-3
CDR3 protein: CASTSANEQFF
CDR3 DNA: TGTGCCAGCACTAGCGCCAATGAGCAGTTCTTC

clone size: many
D gene: .
J gene: TRBJ2-7
V gene: TRBV4-1
CDR3 protein: CASSQLTVSYEQYF
CDR3 DNA: TGCGCCAGCAGCCAACTGACAGTGTCCTACGAGCAGTACTTC

clone size: many
D gene: .
J gene: TRBJ2-1
V gene: TRBV28
CDR3 protein: CASTSNPSLVQFF
CDR3 DNA: TGTGCCAGCACTTCCAATCCGTCCCTCGTGCAGTTCTTC

clone size: many
D gene: .
J gene: TRBJ1-5
V gene: TRBV9
CDR3 protein: CASSVGGRLEPQHF
CDR3 DNA: TGTGCCAGCAGCGTAGGAGGGCGCTTGGAGCCCCAGCATTTT

clone size: .
D gene: TRBD2
J gene: TRBJ2-2
V gene: TRBV29-1
CDR3 protein: CSVEAQGGYGELFF
CDR3 DNA: TGCAGCGTTGAAGCCCAGGGAGGGTACGGGGAGCTGTTTTTT

clone size: many
D gene: TRBD2
J gene: TRBJ2-1
V gene: TRBV11-2
CDR3 protein: CASSPIPKRGPYNEQFF
CDR3 DNA: TGTGCCAGCAGCCCGATCCCCAAGCGGGGACCGTACAATGAGCAGTTCTTC

clone size: few
D gene: TRBD1
J gene: TRBJ1-1
V gene: TRBV27
CDR3 protein: CASSPGTAKNTEAFF
CDR3 DNA: TGTGCCAGCAGCCCCGGGACAGCCAAAAACACTGAAGCTTTCTTT

clone size: few
D gene: .
J gene: TRBJ2-6
V gene: TRBV20-1
CDR3 protein: CSARDSTIRVSALGANVLTF
CDR3 DNA: TGCAGTGCTAGAGATAGTACGATTCGGGTTTCCGCTCTAGGGGCCAACGTCCTGACTTTC

clone size: .
D gene: TRBD2
J gene: TRBJ2-1
V gene: TRBV7-6
CDR3 protein: CASSQGTSGRRNEQFF
CDR3 DNA: TGTGCCAGCAGCCAAGGGACTAGCGGACGTAGGAATGAGCAGTTCTTC

clone size: few
D gene: .
J gene: TRBJ1-5
V gene: TRBV19
CDR3 protein: CASGRAPNQPQHF
CDR3 DNA: TGTGCCAGTGGGAGGGCCCCCAATCAGCCCCAGCATTTT

clone size: many
D gene: .
J gene: TRBJ1-5
V gene: TRBV20-1
CDR3 protein: CSARAPPYGPSNQPQHF
CDR3 DNA: TGCAGTGCTAGAGCCCCCCCTTACGGCCCTAGCAATCAGCCCCAGCATTTT

clone size: many
D gene: .
J gene: TRBJ2-1
V gene: TRBV12-3/TRBV12-4
CDR3 protein: CASSLGPNEQFF
CDR3 DNA: TGTGCCAGCAGTTTAGGTCCCAATGAGCAGTTCTTC

clone size: few
D gene: .
J gene: TRBJ2-3
V gene: TRBV20-1
CDR3 protein: CSARVGEQTDTQYF
CDR3 DNA: TGCAGTGCTAGAGTGGGGGAGCAAACAGATACGCAGTATTTT

clone size: many
D gene: TRBD2
J gene: TRBJ2-7
V gene: TRBV20-1
CDR3 protein: CSARDFTGTSGVASYEQYF
CDR3 DNA: TGCAGTGCTAGGGACTTTACCGGGACTAGCGGGGTTGCCTCCTACGAGCAGTACTTC

clone size: many
D gene: .
J gene: TRBJ2-1
V gene: TRBV29-1
CDR3 protein: CSVEAHPALLSYNEQFF
CDR3 DNA: TGCAGCGTTGAAGCTCACCCGGCGCTCCTCTCCTACAATGAGCAGTTCTTC

clone size: many
D gene: TRBD2
J gene: TRBJ2-7
V gene: TRBV10-3
CDR3 protein: CAISQPGTSGRYEQYF
CDR3 DNA: TGTGCCATCAGTCAACCGGGGACTAGCGGGAGATACGAGCAGTACTTC

clone size: .
D gene: .
J gene: TRBJ1-2
V gene: TRBV7-9
CDR3 protein: CASSAGRDYGYTF
CDR3 DNA: TGTGCCAGCAGCGCGGGACGAGACTATGGCTACACCTTC

clone size: .
D gene: .
J gene: TRBJ2-6
V gene: TRBV20-1
CDR3 protein: CSASRGFSGANVLTF
CDR3 DNA: TGCAGTGCTAGCAGGGGATTTTCTGGGGCCAACGTCCTGACTTTC

clone size: .
D gene: TRBD2
J gene: TRBJ2-1
V gene: TRBV14
CDR3 protein: CASSQPSGNLQSYNEQFF
CDR3 DNA: TGTGCCAGCAGCCAACCTAGCGGGAACCTCCAATCCTACAATGAGCAGTTCTTC

clone size: .
D gene: TRBD1
J gene: TRBJ2-7
V gene: TRBV20-1
CDR3 protein: CCAIRSPGTGLSYEQYF
CDR3 DNA: TGCTGTGCCATACGATCTCCCGGGACAGGCCTATCCTACGAGCAGTACTTC

clone size: few
D gene: .
J gene: TRBJ1-5
V gene: TRBV5-1
CDR3 protein: CASSLGETDRGQPQHF
CDR3 DNA: TGCGCCAGCAGCTTGGGGGAAACGGATAGGGGTCAGCCCCAGCATTTT

clone size: many
D gene: TRBD2
J gene: TRBJ2-3
V gene: TRBV6-5
CDR3 protein: CASSYPRGGSRTDTQYF
CDR3 DNA: TGTGCCAGCAGTTACCCACGCGGGGGATCTCGCACAGATACGCAGTATTTT

clone size: many
D gene: .
J gene: TRBJ2-2
V gene: TRBV5-1
CDR3 protein: CASQDLIKTGELFF
CDR3 DNA: TGCGCCAGCCAGGACCTGATAAAAACCGGGGAGCTGTTTTTT

clone size: .
D gene: .
J gene: TRBJ2-5
V gene: TRBV5-1
CDR3 protein: CASSSTGGGWTQYF
CDR3 DNA: TGCGCCAGCAGCTCGACAGGAGGGGGCTGGACCCAGTACTTC

clone size: .
D gene: TRBD2
J gene: TRBJ2-7
V gene: TRBV30
CDR3 protein: CAWSSGGGNEQYF
CDR3 DNA: TGTGCCTGGAGTTCGGGGGGAGGGAACGAGCAGTACTTC

clone size: many
D gene: TRBD2
J gene: TRBJ2-5
V gene: TRBV20-1
CDR3 protein: CSAGLAGRDETQYF
CDR3 DNA: TGCAGTGCTGGCTTAGCGGGACGGGATGAGACCCAGTACTTC

clone size: few
D gene: .
J gene: TRBJ1-1
V gene: TRBV5-6
CDR3 protein: CASSPRGARTEAFF
CDR3 DNA: TGTGCCAGCAGCCCGAGGGGGGCTCGAACTGAAGCTTTCTTT

clone size: many
D gene: .
J gene: TRBJ2-1
V gene: TRBV20-1
CDR3 protein: CSASVHNEQFF
CDR3 DNA: TGCAGTGCTAGCGTTCACAATGAGCAGTTCTTC

clone size: many
D gene: .
J gene: TRBJ1-3
V gene: TRBV12-3/TRBV12-4
CDR3 protein: CASSLVSGAAGNTIYF
CDR3 DNA: TGTGCCAGCAGTTTAGTGTCCGGGGCAGCGGGAAACACCATATATTTT

clone size: many
D gene: .
J gene: TRBJ2-1
V gene: TRBV7-3
CDR3 protein: CASSLKLSESSNEQFF
CDR3 DNA: TGTGCCAGCAGCTTAAAACTCAGCGAATCCAGTAATGAGCAGTTCTTC

clone size: many
D gene: .
J gene: TRBJ2-3
V gene: TRBV7-3
CDR3 protein: CASSLFGGAGLGADTQYF
CDR3 DNA: TGTGCCAGCAGCTTATTTGGTGGGGCAGGCCTTGGGGCAGATACGCAGTATTTT

clone size: many
D gene: .
J gene: TRBJ2-3
V gene: TRBV4-2
CDR3 protein: CASSQVASGTDTQYF
CDR3 DNA: TGTGCCAGCAGCCAAGTTGCCAGTGGGACAGATACGCAGTATTTT

clone size: .
D gene: .
J gene: TRBJ2-2
V gene: TRBV20-1
CDR3 protein: CSAPRLASDTGELFF
CDR3 DNA: TGCAGTGCTCCCCGTCTTGCTAGCGACACCGGGGAGCTGTTTTTT